This TCR beta chain was recorded in a study of PD-1 blockade in classical Hodgkin lymphoma. Profiling relied on immunoSEQ multiplex PCR, and the TCRdb table lists in-frame clones only, not all of them. The data hold 25,000 to 35,000 clones, with less than 80% observed a single time. Relapse after autologous stem cell transplantation occurred in every patient, and brentuximab vedotin exposure varied. This clone was observed a single time. This receptor was identified in a human donor with classical Hodgkin lymphoma. Source: peripheral blood mononuclear cells (PBMCs), taken before the second cycle of nivolumab.

Here the CDR3 reads CASSQDFGGGAVGEQFF. CDR3 nucleotide sequence: TGCGCCAGCAGCCAAGATTTTGGCGGGGGGGCCGTGGGAGAGCAGTTCTTC. V gene TRBV4-3 combines with J gene TRBJ2-1; TRBD2 matches at 9 bases. CDR3 length: 17 residues. Germline lookup yields CDR1 LGHNA and CDR2 YSLEER. V gave up 0 bases and J gave up 10 bases; unmatched junction bases: 13.